The present TCR beta chain was sequenced within a study of T-cell reconstitution after alpha-beta-depleted transplantation in children. Points from the study as a whole: Expanded graft clones numbering several hundred reportedly gave rise to alpha-beta T cells about two months after transplant. Recipient T cells and thymic progenitors that survived gave rise to the high TCRbeta diversity observed at day 60 in some patients. T-cell counts and diversity at one year following transplant were attributed mainly to newly produced T cells.

The CDR3 is 14 residues long. Per germline, CDR1 LGHNA and CDR2 YSLEER. The V gene lost 0 bases and the J gene lost 11 bases, with 16 bases spanning the gap. During its preparation, the TCRbeta library received unique molecular identifiers. TCRdb fed the PCR reads into MiXCR, producing one record per CDR3 protein. The sample records around 580,000 distinct CDR3 sequences, under 25% being singletons. This clonotype appeared a single time. Antigen unknown. The rearrangement joins TRBV4-3 to TRBJ1-1; D unresolved. Sequencing was performed on PBMCs, mostly from graft donor cells, taken 360 days after TCRalphabeta/CD19-depleted stem cell transplant. This TCR came from a boy younger than two who had a stem cell transplant for acute myeloid leukemia, so the T cells may come from the graft donor. DNA of the CDR3: TGCGCCAGCAGCCAAGATCAAGTTAGAGGGAGGGCTTTCTTT. Translation: CASSQDQVRGRAFF.